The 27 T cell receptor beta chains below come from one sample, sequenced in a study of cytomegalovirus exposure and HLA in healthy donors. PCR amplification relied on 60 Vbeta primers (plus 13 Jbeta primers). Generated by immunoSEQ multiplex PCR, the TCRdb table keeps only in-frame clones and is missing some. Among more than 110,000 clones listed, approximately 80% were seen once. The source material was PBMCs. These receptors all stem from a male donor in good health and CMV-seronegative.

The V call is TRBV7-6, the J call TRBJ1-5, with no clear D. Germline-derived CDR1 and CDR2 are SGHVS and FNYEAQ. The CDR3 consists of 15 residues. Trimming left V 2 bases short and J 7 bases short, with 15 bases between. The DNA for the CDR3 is TGTGCCAGCAGCTTAAGCAACAGACCCCCCCAGCCCCAGCATTTT. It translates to CASSLSNRPPQPQHF. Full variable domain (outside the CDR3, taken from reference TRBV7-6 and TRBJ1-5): GAGVSQSPRYKVTKRGQDVALRCDPISGHVSLYWYRQALGQGPEFLTYFNYEAQQDKSGLPNDRFSAERPEGSISTLTIQRTEQRDSAMYRCASSLSNRPPQPQHFGDGTRLSIL.

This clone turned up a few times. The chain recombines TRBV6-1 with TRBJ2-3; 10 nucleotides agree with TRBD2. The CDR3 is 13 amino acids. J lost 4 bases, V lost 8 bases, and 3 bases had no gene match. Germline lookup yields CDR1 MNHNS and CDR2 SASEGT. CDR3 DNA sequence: TGTGCCAGCGGGCTAGCGGGAGCAGATACGCAGTATTTT. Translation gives CASGLAGADTQYF.

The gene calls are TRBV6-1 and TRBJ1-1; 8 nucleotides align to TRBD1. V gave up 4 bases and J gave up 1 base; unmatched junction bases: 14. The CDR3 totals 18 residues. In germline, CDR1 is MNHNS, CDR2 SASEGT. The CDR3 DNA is TGTGCCAGCAGTGGGGGACAGGCTATCGGGGATCGGAACACTGAAGCTTTCTTT. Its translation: CASSGGQAIGDRNTEAFF.

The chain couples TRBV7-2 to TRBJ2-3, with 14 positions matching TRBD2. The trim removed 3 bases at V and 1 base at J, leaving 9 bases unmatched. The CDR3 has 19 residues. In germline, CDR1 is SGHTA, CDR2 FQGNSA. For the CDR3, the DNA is TGTGCCAGCAGCTTGCGCGGGACTAGCGGGGGAGGGGGCACAGATACGCAGTATTTT. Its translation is CASSLRGTSGGGGTDTQYF.

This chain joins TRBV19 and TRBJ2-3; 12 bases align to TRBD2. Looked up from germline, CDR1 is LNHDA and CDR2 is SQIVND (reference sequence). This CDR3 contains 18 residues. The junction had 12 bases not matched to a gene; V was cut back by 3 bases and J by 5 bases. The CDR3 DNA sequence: TGTGCCAGTAGTATTAGCCTCCTAGCGGGGGGGCGAGGAGATACGCAGTATTTT. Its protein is CASSISLLAGGRGDTQYF.

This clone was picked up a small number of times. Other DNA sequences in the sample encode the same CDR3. The chain's CDR3 is CASSPPSVTEAFF. The CDR3 nucleotides read TGTGCCAGCTCACCACCTTCCGTCACTGAAGCTTTCTTT. This sequence joins TRBV18 and TRBJ1-1; D remains ambiguous. Between the trimmed V and J ends, which lost 0 bases and 4 bases, there was a span of 6 bases. This CDR3 spans 13 amino acids. Germline CDR1 is KGHSH and CDR2 is LQKENI. Full variable domain (missing parts from reference TRBV18 and TRBJ1-1): NAGVMQNPRHLVRRRGQEARLRCSPMKGHSHVYWYRQLPEEGLKFMVYLQKENIIDESGMPKERFSAEFPKEGPSILRIQQVVRGDSAAYFCASSPPSVTEAFFGQGTRLTVV.

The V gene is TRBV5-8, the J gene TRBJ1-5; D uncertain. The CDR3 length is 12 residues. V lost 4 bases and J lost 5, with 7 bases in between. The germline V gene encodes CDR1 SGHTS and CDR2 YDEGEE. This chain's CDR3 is CASSLYDQPQHF. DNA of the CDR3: TGTGCCAGCAGCCTATACGATCAGCCCCAGCATTTT. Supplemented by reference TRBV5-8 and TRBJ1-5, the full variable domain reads EAGVTQSPTHLIKTRGQQATLRCSPISGHTSVYWYQQALGLGLQFLLWYDEGEERNRGNFPPRFSGRQFPNYSSELNVNALELEDSALYLCASSLYDQPQHFGDGTRLSIL.

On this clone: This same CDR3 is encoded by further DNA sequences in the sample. The CDR3 DNA reads as TGCGCCAGCAGCACCCGGACTAGCGGGAGTGGTTACACCGGGGAGCTGTTTTTT. Amino acid sequence: CASSTRTSGSGYTGELFF. The chain employs TRBV21-1 and TRBJ2-2; the table's D call, TRBD2, was not checked against the DNA. TRBV21-1 is a pseudogene segment. The CDR3 spans 18 residues.

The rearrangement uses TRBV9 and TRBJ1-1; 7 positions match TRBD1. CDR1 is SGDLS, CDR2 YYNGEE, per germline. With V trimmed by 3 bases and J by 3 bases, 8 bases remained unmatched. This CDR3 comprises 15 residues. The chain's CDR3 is CASSASPGGHTEAFF. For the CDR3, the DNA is TGTGCCAGCAGCGCAAGTCCAGGGGGTCACACTGAAGCTTTCTTT.

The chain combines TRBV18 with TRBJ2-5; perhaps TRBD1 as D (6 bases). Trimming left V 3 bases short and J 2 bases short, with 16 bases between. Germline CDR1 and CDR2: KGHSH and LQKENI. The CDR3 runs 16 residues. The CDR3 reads CASSPSFGTLQETQYF. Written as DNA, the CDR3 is TGTGCCAGCTCACCGTCATTCGGGACACTTCAAGAGACCCAGTACTTC.

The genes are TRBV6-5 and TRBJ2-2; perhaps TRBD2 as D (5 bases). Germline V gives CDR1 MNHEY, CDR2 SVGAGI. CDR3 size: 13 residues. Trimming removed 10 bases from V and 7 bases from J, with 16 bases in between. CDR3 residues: CATRGRSGGELFF. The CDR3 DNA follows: TGTGCCACCCGGGGTAGAAGCGGCGGGGAGCTGTTTTTT.

In DNA, the CDR3 is TGTGCCAGCAGTAAGGCCGCCGGACTAGCGGGGGTAGGCACAGATACGCAGTATTTT. Encoded protein: CASSKAAGLAGVGTDTQYF. V gene TRBV27 combines with J gene TRBJ2-3, with 13 bases fitting TRBD2. Per the germline V gene, CDR1 is MNHEY and CDR2 is SMNVEV (reference sequence). V gave up 5 bases and J gave up 1 base; unmatched junction bases: 12. This CDR3 has 19 residues.

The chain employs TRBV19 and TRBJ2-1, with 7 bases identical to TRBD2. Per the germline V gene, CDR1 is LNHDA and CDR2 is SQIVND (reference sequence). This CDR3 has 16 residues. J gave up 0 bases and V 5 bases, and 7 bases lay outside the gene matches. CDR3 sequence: CASSPGRGSSYNEQFF. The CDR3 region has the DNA TGTGCCAGTAGTCCCGGCCGCGGGAGCTCCTACAATGAGCAGTTCTTC.

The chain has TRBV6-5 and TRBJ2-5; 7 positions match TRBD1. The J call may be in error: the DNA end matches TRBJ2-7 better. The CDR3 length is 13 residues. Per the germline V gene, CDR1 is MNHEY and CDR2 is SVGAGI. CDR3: CASSLTGRNEQYF. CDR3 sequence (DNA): TGTGCCAGCAGCTTGACAGGGAGAAACGAGCAGTACTTC.

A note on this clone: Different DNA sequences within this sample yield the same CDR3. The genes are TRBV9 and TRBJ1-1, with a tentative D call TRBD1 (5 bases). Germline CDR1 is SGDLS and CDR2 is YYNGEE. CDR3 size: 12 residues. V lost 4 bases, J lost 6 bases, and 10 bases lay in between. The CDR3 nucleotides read TGTGCCAGCAGCCCCGGGGGGGCTGAAGCTTTCTTT. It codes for CASSPGGAEAFF. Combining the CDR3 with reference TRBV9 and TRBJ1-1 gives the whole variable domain DSGVTQTPKHLITATGQRVTLRCSPRSGDLSVYWYQQSLDQGLQFLIQYYNGEERAKGNILERFSAQQFPDLHSELNLSSLELGDSALYFCASSPGGAEAFFGQGTRLTVV.

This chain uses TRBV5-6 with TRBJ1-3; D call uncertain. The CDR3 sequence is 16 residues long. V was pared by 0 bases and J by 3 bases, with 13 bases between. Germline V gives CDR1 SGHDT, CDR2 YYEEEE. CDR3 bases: TGTGCCAGCAGCTTGGTAAACCGGTACTTTGGAAACACCATATATTTT. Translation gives CASSLVNRYFGNTIYF.

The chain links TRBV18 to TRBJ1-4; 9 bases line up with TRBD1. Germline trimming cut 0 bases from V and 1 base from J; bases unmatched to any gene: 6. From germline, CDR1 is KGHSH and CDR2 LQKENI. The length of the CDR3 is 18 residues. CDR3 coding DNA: TGTGCCAGCTCACCACCCGGGACAGGGCGAAGAACTAATGAAAAACTGTTTTTT. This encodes CASSPPGTGRRTNEKLFF.

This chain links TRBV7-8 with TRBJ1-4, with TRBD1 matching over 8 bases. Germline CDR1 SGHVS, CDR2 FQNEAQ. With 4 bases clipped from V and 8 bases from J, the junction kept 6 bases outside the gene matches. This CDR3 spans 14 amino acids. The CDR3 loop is CASSSDRGNEKLFF. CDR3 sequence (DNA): TGTGCCAGCAGCTCAGACAGGGGAAACGAAAAACTGTTTTTT. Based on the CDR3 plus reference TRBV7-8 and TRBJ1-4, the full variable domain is GAGVSQSPRYKVAKRGQDVALRCDPISGHVSLFWYQQALGQGPEFLTYFQNEAQLDKSGLPSDRFFAERPEGSVSTLKIQRTQQEDSAVYLCASSSDRGNEKLFFGSGTQLSVL.

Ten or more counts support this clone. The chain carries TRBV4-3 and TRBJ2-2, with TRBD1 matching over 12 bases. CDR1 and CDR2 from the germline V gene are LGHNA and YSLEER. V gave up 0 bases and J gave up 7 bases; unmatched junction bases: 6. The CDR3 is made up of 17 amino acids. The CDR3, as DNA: TGCGCCAGCAGCCAAGATCTGGGACAGGGGGCAGGCGGGGAGCTGTTTTTT. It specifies CASSQDLGQGAGGELFF.

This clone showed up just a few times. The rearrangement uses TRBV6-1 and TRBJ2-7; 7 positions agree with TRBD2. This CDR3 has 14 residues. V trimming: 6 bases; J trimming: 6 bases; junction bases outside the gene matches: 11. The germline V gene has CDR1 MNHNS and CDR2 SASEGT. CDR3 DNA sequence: TGTGCCAGCAGGCCCGGGGGAGGGCGGGGCGAGCAGTACTTC. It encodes CASRPGGGRGEQYF.

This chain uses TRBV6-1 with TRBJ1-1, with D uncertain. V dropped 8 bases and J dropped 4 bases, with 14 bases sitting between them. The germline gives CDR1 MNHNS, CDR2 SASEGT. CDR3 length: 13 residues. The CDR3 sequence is CASVRGWATEAFF. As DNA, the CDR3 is TGTGCCAGCGTGCGTGGGTGGGCCACTGAAGCTTTCTTT.

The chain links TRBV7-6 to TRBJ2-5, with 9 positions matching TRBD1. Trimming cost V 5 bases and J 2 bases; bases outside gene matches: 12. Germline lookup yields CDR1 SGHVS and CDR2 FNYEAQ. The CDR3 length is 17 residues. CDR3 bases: TGTGCCAGCAGCCAGGGGAGGACAGGGGCGAGACAAGAGACCCAGTACTTC. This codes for CASSQGRTGARQETQYF.

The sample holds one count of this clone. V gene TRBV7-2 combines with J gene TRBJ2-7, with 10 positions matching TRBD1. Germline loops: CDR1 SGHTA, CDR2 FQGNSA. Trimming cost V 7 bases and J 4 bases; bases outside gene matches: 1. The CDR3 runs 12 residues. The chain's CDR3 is CASTGQGYEQYF. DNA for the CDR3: TGTGCCAGCACGGGACAGGGGTACGAGCAGTACTTC.

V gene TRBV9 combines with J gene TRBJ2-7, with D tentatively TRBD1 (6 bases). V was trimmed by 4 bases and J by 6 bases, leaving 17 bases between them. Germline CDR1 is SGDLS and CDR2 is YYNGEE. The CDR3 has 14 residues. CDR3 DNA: TGTGCCAGCAGCCCAGGGACATCACAGGGCGAGCAGTACTTC. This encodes CASSPGTSQGEQYF.

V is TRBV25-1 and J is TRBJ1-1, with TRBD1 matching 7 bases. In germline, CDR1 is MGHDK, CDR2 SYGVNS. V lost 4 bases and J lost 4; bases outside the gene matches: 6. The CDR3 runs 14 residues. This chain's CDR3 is CASSGYRGVTEAFF. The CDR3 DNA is TGTGCCAGCAGTGGGTACAGGGGAGTCACTGAAGCTTTCTTT.

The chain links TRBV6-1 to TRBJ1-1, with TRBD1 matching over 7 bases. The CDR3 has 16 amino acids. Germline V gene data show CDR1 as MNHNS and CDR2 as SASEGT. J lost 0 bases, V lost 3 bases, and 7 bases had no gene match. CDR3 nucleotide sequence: TGTGCCAGCAGTGACCGGACAGGTACGATGAACACTGAAGCTTTCTTT. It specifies CASSDRTGTMNTEAFF.

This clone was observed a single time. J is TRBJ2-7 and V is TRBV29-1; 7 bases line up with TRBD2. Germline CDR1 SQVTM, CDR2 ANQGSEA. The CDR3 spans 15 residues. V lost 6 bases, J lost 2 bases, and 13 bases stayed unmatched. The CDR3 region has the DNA TGCAGCGTCGTCCCACCGGGACTAACAACCTACGAGCAGTACTTC. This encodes CSVVPPGLTTYEQYF.